Listed here are 6 T cell receptor beta chains from one sample, sequenced in a study of blood T cells in healthy people across ages. Next came a second PCR, run for about 6 to 11 cycles, which used a sample-barcoded 5' primer along with a J-beta primer mix. Each CDR3 protein gets one entry after TCRdb re-called the 5' RACE reads with MiXCR. The table includes approximately 1.5 million distinct CDR3 sequences, roughly a third detected once. The sample consisted of blood. All receptors come from a woman in her thirties in good health.

About this clonotype itself: Its ends do not fully match the called genes, so a read error is possible. J is TRBJ2-1 and V is TRBV5-6; D ambiguous. The CDR3 is made up of 15 amino acids. Germline CDR1 reads SGHDT; CDR2 reads YYEEEE. CDR3 amino acids: CAGSSTRYSYNEQFF. The CDR3 DNA follows: TGTGCCGGCAGCTCAACACGGTACTCCTACAATGAGCAGTTCTTC. The complete variable domain, with remaining parts taken from reference TRBV5-6 and TRBJ2-1, reads DAGVTQSPTHLIKTRGQQVTLRCSPKSGHDTVSWYQQALGQGPQFIFQYYEEEERQRGNFPDRFSGHQFPNYSSELNVNALLLGDSALYLCAGSSTRYSYNEQFFGPGTRLTVL.

This chain links TRBV7-8 with TRBJ2-1; 11 bases agree with TRBD2. There are 18 residues in the CDR3. Germline V gene data show CDR1 as SGHVS and CDR2 as FQNEAQ. The V and J ends lost 1 base and 8 bases, in that order; junction bases with no gene match: 13. The CDR3 nucleotides read TGTGCCAGCAGCTTAGACCTAGCGGGGGGCCAGGGCGTTTATGAGCAGTTCTTC. Its translation: CASSLDLAGGQGVYEQFF.

This chain joins TRBV9 and TRBJ2-2; 11 bases map to TRBD2. Germline CDR1 and CDR2: SGDLS and YYNGEE. Trimming removed 2 bases from V and 6 bases from J; junction bases left unmatched: 6. CDR3 length: 16 residues. The DNA of the CDR3 is TGTGCCAGCAGCGTTCAGACTAGCGGGAAATCCGGGGAGCTGTTTTTT. This translates into CASSVQTSGKSGELFF.

The genes are TRBV20-1 and TRBJ1-5; no clear D. Per the germline V gene, CDR1 is DFQATT and CDR2 is SNEGSKA (reference sequence). Trimming stripped 0 bases from V and 0 bases from J, with 9 bases between. The CDR3 is 15 amino acids. This CDR3 reads CSARDRSFSNQPQHF. CDR3 DNA: TGCAGTGCTAGAGACAGGTCCTTTAGCAATCAGCCCCAGCATTTT.

The chain is built from TRBV20-1 and TRBJ1-6; D gene ambiguous. The CDR3 contains 15 residues. The V end was cut by 5 bases, the J end by 8 bases, with 19 bases between. Germline CDR1 is DFQATT and CDR2 is SNEGSKA (reference sequence). In DNA, the CDR3 is TGCAGTGCTCTCCTCGACCCCGGGGTTGATTCACCCCTCCACTTT. Encoded protein: CSALLDPGVDSPLHF.

The gene calls are TRBV20-1 and TRBJ2-1; 8 bases match TRBD2. V was pared by 2 bases and J by 7 bases, with 7 bases of the junction left unmatched. CDR1 DFQATT and CDR2 SNEGSKA come from the germline V gene (reference sequence). The CDR3 has 14 residues. CDR3 nucleotides: TGCAGTGCTAGACCCGGGACTAGAGCAAATGAGCAGTTCTTC. Translating it yields CSARPGTRANEQFF.